Each of the 8 T cell receptor beta chains below was sequenced from the same sample in a study of beta chain features in type 1 diabetes. As every portion of the isolated RNA was reverse transcribed, the sequencing read expressed TCRB transcripts. Sequencing was performed with immunoSEQ multiplex PCR; in TCRdb, only in-frame clones are kept and a portion is missing. The table includes under 250,000 clones, around 9.9% detected once. The specimen sequenced was central memory CD4+ T cells from blood. The receptors here all came from a young man in good health.

This clone turned up a few times. The chain recombines TRBV10-3 with TRBJ2-5, with 10 bases that match TRBD1. CDR1 is ENHRY, CDR2 SYGVKD, per germline. The CDR3 runs 15 residues. The J segment lost 5 bases and the V segment lost 2 bases, leaving 5 bases of the junction unmatched. For the CDR3, the DNA is TGTGCCATCAGTGAGGGGACAGGGGTGGATGAGACCCAGTACTTC. Residues: CAISEGTGVDETQYF.

This chain uses TRBV15 with TRBJ1-1; D gene unclear. Germline V gene lookup returns CDR1 LNHNV and CDR2 YYDKDF (reference sequence). Trimming shortened V by 4 bases and J by 1 base, and 10 bases separated the two germline ends. CDR3 length equals 14 residues. The CDR3 sequence is CATSTRAPNTEAFF. CDR3 DNA: TGTGCCACCAGCACCCGGGCCCCGAACACTGAAGCTTTCTTT.

The rearrangement joins TRBV7-6 to TRBJ2-1, with D perhaps matching TRBD1 (5 bases). The V end lost 5 bases, the J end lost 0 bases, and 17 bases lay between the germline ends. CDR1 and CDR2 from the germline V gene are SGHVS and FNYEAQ. The CDR3 runs 17 residues. CDR3: CASSPRVGASSYNEQFF. CDR3 nucleotide sequence: TGTGCCAGCAGCCCCCGGGTTGGGGCTAGCTCCTACAATGAGCAGTTCTTC.

The CDR3 is CASRGLDDNNEQFF. In DNA, the CDR3 is TGTGCCAGCAGAGGACTGGATGATAACAATGAGCAGTTCTTC. This chain links TRBV28 with TRBJ2-1; the D gene is possibly TRBD2 (5 bases). The germline V gene encodes CDR1 MDHEN and CDR2 SYDVKM. The CDR3 has 14 amino acids. V was pared by 6 bases and J by 5 bases, with 14 bases between.

This clone was seen only a few times. This chain connects TRBV7-9 to TRBJ2-7; D remains ambiguous. This CDR3 has 14 amino acids. CDR1 is SEHNR and CDR2 is FQNEAQ in the germline V gene (reference sequence). V was clipped by 4 bases and J by 2 bases, with 12 bases between them. The CDR3 loop reads CASSSPSPPYEQYF. CDR3 bases: TGTGCCAGCAGCTCACCTTCCCCGCCCTACGAGCAGTACTTC.

The gene calls are TRBV18 and TRBJ2-7; 8 bases map to TRBD1. Per germline, CDR1 KGHSH and CDR2 LQKENI. V shed 3 bases and J 4 bases; nucleotides not matched to a gene: 5. CDR3 size: 14 residues. CDR3 sequence reads: CASSPTQGGYEQYF. As DNA, the CDR3 is TGTGCCAGCTCACCTACACAGGGGGGTTACGAGCAGTACTTC.

This chain joins TRBV25-1 and TRBJ1-6; the D gene is possibly TRBD1 (5 bases). V was cut by 6 bases and J by 9 bases, with 12 bases left in between. Germline V gene data show CDR1 as MGHDK and CDR2 as SYGVNS. The CDR3 length is 13 residues. CDR3: CASSNTGGSPLHF. In DNA, the CDR3 is TGTGCCAGCAGCAACACCGGGGGTTCACCCCTCCACTTT.

This clone was picked up a small number of times. This chain connects TRBV30 to TRBJ1-3; D possibly corresponds to TRBD1 (6 bases). The V end was cut by 2 bases, the J end by 2 bases, with 7 bases between. The germline V gene has CDR1 GTSNPN and CDR2 SVGIG (reference sequence). The CDR3 sequence is 13 residues long. The CDR3 spells CAWSTGTGNTIYF. The CDR3 DNA reads as TGTGCCTGGAGTACAGGGACTGGAAACACCATATATTTT. Drawing the rest from reference TRBV30 and TRBJ1-3, the complete variable domain is SQTIHQWPATLVQPVGSPLSLECTVEGTSNPNLYWYRQAAGRGLQLLFYSVGIGQISSEVPQNLSASRPQDRQFILSSKKLLLSDSGFYLCAWSTGTGNTIYFGEGSWLTVV.